Below are 5 T cell receptor delta chains sequenced from a single sample in a study of γδ T cells in repeated Plasmodium falciparum infection. TCRdb fed the multiplex PCR reads to CATT. The sample lists 45,000 to 60,000 delta-chain clones; roughly 2% were seen once. Vgamma9/Vdelta2+ and Vdelta2-negative gammadelta T cells were flow-sorted from PBMC for bulk sequencing. Sequences were obtained from gamma-delta T cells from blood. The receptor set was obtained from a pool of human donors (malaria-infected and uninfected, not separated).

Points on this clone: The TCRdb record carries a much larger clone's protein, which differs from this DNA's translation at residue 17; a read error is the likely cause, and the protein listed here is the DNA translation. The J gene is TRDJ1, the V gene TRDV3; 12 bases line up with TRDD3. The J gene, left out of TCRdb, was set here by checking the DNA against germline. The CDR3 has 20 amino acids. From germline, CDR1 is TVYSNPD and CDR2 GDNSRS (reference sequence). As DNA, the CDR3 is TGTGCCTTTTTGTCTCCTACGTCAACCTATTTACTGGGGGATACCGATGAACTCATCTTT. Translated, it gives CAFLSPTSTYLLGDTDELIF.

This clone came up many times. TCRdb records a much larger clone's protein for this DNA, with a difference at residue 14 that likely arises from a read error; the protein given is the translation of the DNA. V is TRDV2 and J is TRDJ1; 7 nucleotides match TRDD3. Germline assignment: CDR1 GEAIGNYY and CDR2 EKD. CDR3 size: 18 residues. CDR3 coding DNA: TGTGCCTGTGACTTATTAGGGTGGGGGACCCCGTACACCAATAAACTCATCTTT. Translated: CACDLLGWGTPYTNKLIF.

This clone was observed a handful of times. For this DNA, TCRdb reports the protein of a much larger clone, which diverges at residue 6, most likely from a read error; the protein presented here is translated directly from the DNA. The chain links TRDV3 to TRDJ1; TRDD3 matches at 13 bases. This CDR3 spans 21 amino acids. The V gene's germline CDR1 is TVYSNPD and CDR2 GDNSRS (reference sequence). V lost 2 bases, J lost 0 bases, and 21 bases stayed unmatched. CDR3 coding DNA: TGTGCCTTTTCCGTCTTCTTTTACTGGGGGATACGCGAGTCTTACACCGATAAACTCATCTTT. This sequence encodes CAFSVFFYWGIRESYTDKLIF.

This clone was seen many times. V gene TRDV1 combines with J gene TRDJ1, with 10 nucleotides matching TRDD3. Here the J gene came from matching the DNA to germline, since TCRdb omits it. Unmatched junction bases numbered 28, after V lost 0 bases and J lost 0 bases. This CDR3 has 25 amino acids. The germline CDR1 and CDR2 sequences are TSWWSYY and QGS. For the CDR3, the DNA is TGTGCTCTTGGGGAACTAGTCGGTCTGCCTTCGGGTTGGTACTGGGGGATCCGAGACACCGATAAACTCATCTTT. Translating it yields CALGELVGLPSGWYWGIRDTDKLIF.

This clone has at least ten counts. Here the V gene is TRDV1, but the J gene went uncalled; the D segment call TRDD3 is taken from the table without a DNA check. The CDR3 extends over 19 amino acids. The germline CDR1 and CDR2 sequences are TSWWSYY and QGS. CDR3 bases: TGTGCTCTTGGGGAACCCCTTAGTTTTCTTGGGACTGGGGGAGTAAGGCTCATCTTT. Translating it yields CALGEPLSFLGTGGVRLIF.